What follows are 30 T cell receptor beta chains derived from one specimen sequenced in a study of CD8+CD57+ T cells in acquired aplastic anemia. Patients picked for sequencing had shown CD8+CD57+ cell expansion detected by flow cytometry. TCR beta VDJ and CDR3 were profiled, and genomic DNA was the template. One entry per CDR3 protein results from TCRdb running MiXCR on the reads. The table includes around 430,000 distinct CDR3 sequences, approximately 33% detected once. Sequenced material: sorted CD4+, CD8+, or CD8+CD57+ T cells (not recorded which) from PBMCs. The source is a human donor with aplastic anemia.

This clonotype has ten or more counts. The gene calls are TRBV6-4 and TRBJ1-6; D not resolved. Germline CDR1 reads MRHNA; CDR2 reads SNTAGT. This CDR3 is built from 14 residues. Trimming took off 3 bases at V and 9 bases at J, with 12 bases between the two ends. In DNA, the CDR3 is TGTGCCAGCAGTGAGGTCCATTTATCTTCACCCCTCCACTTT. Translating gives CASSEVHLSSPLHF.

A remark on this clonotype: This may come from a read error, since a much larger clone is one base off. This chain uses TRBV19 with TRBJ1-1, with D perhaps matching TRBD1 (5 bases). Germline CDR1 and CDR2: LNHDA and SQIVND (reference sequence). The V end was cut by 4 bases, the J end by 9 bases, with 18 bases between. The CDR3 spans 14 residues. As DNA, the CDR3 is TGTGCCAGTAGTACCCGGGGCAGGGCTATCAAAGCTTTCTTT. It yields the protein CASSTRGRAIKAFF.

For this clonotype: A junction boundary mismatches the germline segment, possibly from a read error. The J gene is TRBJ1-5, the V gene TRBV15; TRBD1 matches 9 bases. There are 18 residues in the CDR3. Germline-derived CDR1 and CDR2 are LNHNV and YYDKDF (reference sequence). DNA for the CDR3: TGTGCCAGCAGCCCTCGGACAGGGGCCTTCCTTTACAATCAGCCCCAGCATTTT. Translating it yields CASSPRTGAFLYNQPQHF.

There are a few counts of this clonotype. This sequence joins TRBV12-5 and TRBJ1-2; perhaps TRBD1 as D (5 bases). The CDR3 runs 17 residues. The germline CDR1 and CDR2 sequences are LGHNT and FRNRAP. Trimming stripped 7 bases from V and 4 bases from J, with 25 bases between. The CDR3: CASAVFRALNRGYGYTF. The CDR3 nucleotides are TGTGCTAGTGCCGTTTTCAGGGCCCTAAACCGGGGCTATGGCTACACCTTC.

The count of this clonotype is one. The J gene is TRBJ2-5, the V gene TRBV9; a possible D gene is TRBD1 (5 bases). The CDR3 has 13 residues. Looked up from germline, CDR1 is SGDLS and CDR2 is YYNGEE. The V end lost 2 bases, the J end lost 1 base, and 6 bases lay between the germline ends. CDR3 region: CASSVDTQETQYF. CDR3 coding DNA: TGTGCCAGCAGCGTGGACACCCAAGAGACCCAGTACTTC.

The chain uses TRBV20-1 and TRBJ2-2, with 9 bases lining up with TRBD1. This CDR3 comprises 15 residues. V lost 5 bases, J lost 6 bases, and 10 bases stayed unmatched. Germline lookup yields CDR1 DFQATT and CDR2 SNEGSKA (reference sequence). The CDR3 nucleotides read TGCAGTGCTGATTCCGGGACAGGGCTCCCCGGGGAGCTGTTTTTT. It yields the protein CSADSGTGLPGELFF.

Details on this clonotype: The junction and the germline gene differ at one end; a read error may be behind it. V gene TRBV7-9 combines with J gene TRBJ1-4, with D possibly TRBD1 on 5 matching bases. In germline, CDR1 is SEHNR, CDR2 FQNEAQ (reference sequence). This CDR3 is 16 amino acids long. CDR3 sequence reads: CANSSLGGAPEGKLFF. DNA for the CDR3: TGTGCCAACAGCTCCCTAGGCGGGGCGCCGGAGGGAAAACTGTTTTTT.

This clonotype was recorded many times. V is TRBV12-3 or TRBV12-4 and J is TRBJ1-2; a weak D match, TRBD1 (5 bases). The CDR3 spans 14 residues. Trimming left V 6 bases short and J 4 bases short, with 15 bases between. The CDR3 region is CASSRRGLFYGYTF. CDR3 nucleotide sequence: TGTGCCAGCAGCCGTAGGGGCCTGTTCTATGGCTACACCTTC.

This clonotype has only a few counts. The rearrangement uses TRBV5-1 and TRBJ2-7; 11 bases are a match to TRBD2. The CDR3 sequence is 16 residues long. Looked up from germline, CDR1 is SGHRS and CDR2 is YFSETQ. Trimming took 4 bases from V and 3 from J; bases not matched to a gene: 9. The CDR3 nucleotides are TGCGCCAGCAGCATCTTAGCGGGAGGGCCGGACTACGAGCAGTACTTC. Its translation is CASSILAGGPDYEQYF. Full variable domain (outside the CDR3, taken from reference TRBV5-1 and TRBJ2-7): KAGVTQTPRYLIKTRGQQVTLSCSPISGHRSVSWYQQTPGQGLQFLFEYFSETQRNKGNFPGRFSGRQFSNSRSEMNVSTLELGDSALYLCASSILAGGPDYEQYFGPGTRLTVT.

This clonotype has a handful of counts. V gene TRBV5-1 combines with J gene TRBJ1-4; D uncertain. The germline CDR1 and CDR2 sequences are SGHRS and YFSETQ. The CDR3 has 14 amino acids. V lost 0 bases and J lost 4, with 7 bases in between. The CDR3 coding sequence is TGCGCCAGCAGCTTGGGAGGTCTTAATGAAAAACTGTTTTTT. Protein sequence: CASSLGGLNEKLFF.

This chain connects TRBV30 to TRBJ1-5; 7 bases match TRBD1. Per the germline V gene, CDR1 is GTSNPN and CDR2 is SVGIG (reference sequence). After removal of 5 bases from V and 5 bases from J, the junction contained 6 bases not matched to a gene. The CDR3 contains 13 residues. As DNA, the CDR3 is TGTGCCTGGGGACAGGTTGATGATCAGCCCCAGCATTTT. Amino acid sequence: CAWGQVDDQPQHF.

This chain connects TRBV3-1 to TRBJ2-1; perhaps TRBD2 as D (5 bases). The V and J ends lost 4 bases and 3 bases respectively, with 10 bases between them. The CDR3 covers 14 residues. The germline V gene has CDR1 LGHDT and CDR2 YNNKEL (reference sequence). For the CDR3, the DNA is TGTGCCAGCAGCCCTGACTACTACTACAATGAGCAGTTCTTC. It is translated as CASSPDYYYNEQFF.

This clonotype was observed a handful of times. The chain carries TRBV5-1 and TRBJ1-3; TRBD1 might be the D (5 bases). This CDR3 spans 17 amino acids. Germline V gene lookup returns CDR1 SGHRS and CDR2 YFSETQ. Trimming pared 1 base from V and 0 bases from J, leaving 14 bases between. The CDR3 protein is CASSLMRGESSGNTIYF. CDR3 sequence (DNA): TGCGCCAGCAGCTTGATGAGGGGCGAGAGCTCTGGAAACACCATATATTTT.

The chain couples TRBV5-1 to TRBJ2-5; the D gene is possibly TRBD2 (5 bases). Deletions cut 4 bases from V and 1 base from J, with 11 bases between. The length of the CDR3 is 14 residues. Germline lookup yields CDR1 SGHRS and CDR2 YFSETQ. CDR3 in DNA: TGCGCCAGCAGCCAGGTTGGACTCCAAGAGACCCAGTACTTC. Translation gives CASSQVGLQETQYF.

The V call is TRBV5-1, the J call TRBJ1-2, with D tentatively TRBD1 (5 bases). CDR3 size: 16 residues. Between the trimmed V and J ends, which lost 0 bases and 0 bases, there was a span of 12 bases. CDR1 and CDR2 (germline): SGHRS, YFSETQ. CDR3 residues: CASSLGGTVANYGYTF. The CDR3 DNA reads TGCGCCAGCAGCTTGGGCGGGACGGTAGCTAACTATGGCTACACCTTC.

Here the CDR3 reads CASSSHRDGIPEAFF. The CDR3 DNA follows: TGTGCCAGCAGTTCACACCGGGACGGGATTCCTGAAGCTTTCTTT. The chain couples TRBV6-5 to TRBJ1-1; TRBD1 might be the D (5 bases). Between the trimmed V and J ends, which lost 4 bases and 6 bases, there was a span of 18 bases. CDR3 length: 15 residues. Looked up from germline, CDR1 is MNHEY and CDR2 is SVGAGI.

This clonotype has only one observation. Here the CDR3 omits its conserved ending phenylalanine or tryptophan, so a read error is the likely source. The rearrangement joins TRBV2 to TRBJ1-2; no firm D call. V lost 5 bases and J 7 bases, leaving 14 bases between the germline ends. This CDR3 has 13 amino acids. Germline values: CDR1 SNHLY, CDR2 FYNNEI. The CDR3 DNA reads as TGTGCCAGCAGTTTATCGAGACTTACTGGCTACACCCTC. This sequence encodes CASSLSRLTGYTL.

The V call is TRBV24-1, the J call TRBJ2-7, with D hard to call. The CDR3 is 12 residues long. The ends were cut back, 10 bases at V and 10 bases at J, with 19 bases in the middle. The germline CDR1 and CDR2 sequences are KGHDR and SFDVKD. The CDR3 protein is CATRPRGRDQYF. CDR3 bases: TGTGCCACACGTCCCCGCGGAAGGGATCAGTACTTC.

In its sample, this clonotype was seen a few times. The V and J genes are TRBV5-1 and TRBJ1-1; a weak D match, TRBD1 (5 bases). This CDR3 contains 14 residues. V lost 4 bases to trimming and J lost 3 bases, with 13 bases between them. CDR1 and CDR2 (germline): SGHRS, YFSETQ. For the CDR3, the DNA is TGCGCCAGCAGCCCGGGACTCGGAGACACTGAAGCTTTCTTT. Residues: CASSPGLGDTEAFF.

The chain recombines TRBV10-3 with TRBJ2-7; TRBD1 is a possible D gene (6 bases). The CDR3 has 11 residues. Trimming pared 5 bases from V and 7 bases from J, leaving 9 bases between. CDR1 and CDR2 (germline): ENHRY, SYGVKD. Here the CDR3 reads CAISKGQEQYF. Here the CDR3 DNA reads TGTGCCATCAGTAAAGGACAGGAGCAGTACTTC.

Points on this clonotype: A much bigger clone sits one base away, suggesting this may be a read error. The chain couples TRBV19 to TRBJ2-6; D gene ambiguous. CDR1 LNHDA and CDR2 SQIVND come from the germline V gene (reference sequence). The CDR3 is made up of 15 amino acids. V lost 5 bases and J 0 bases, leaving 8 bases between the germline ends. The CDR3 spells CASSQTFSGANVLTF. The CDR3 bases are TGTGCCAGTAGTCAGACGTTCTCTGGGGCCAACGTCCTGACTTTC.

This clonotype was seen at least ten times. As DNA, the CDR3 is TGTGCCAGCGGGTCGGGTGATGCTCAGCCCCAGCATTTT. Residues: CASGSGDAQPQHF. The chain uses TRBV2 and TRBJ1-5; D unresolved. CDR1 and CDR2 (germline): SNHLY, FYNNEI. This CDR3 is 13 amino acids long. Trimming left V 8 bases short and J 6 bases short, with 14 bases between.

Of note for this clonotype: One base away lies a much larger clone, so this may be a sequencing read error. The CDR3 spells CASSPPHHNCGYTF. Here the CDR3 DNA reads TGTGCCAGCAGCCCCCCGCACCATAACTGTGGCTACACCTTC. The chain employs TRBV7-9 and TRBJ1-2; no clear D. This CDR3 has 14 amino acids. Germline V lookup: CDR1 SEHNR, CDR2 FQNEAQ (reference sequence).

The chain has TRBV25-1 and TRBJ1-2; D perhaps matches TRBD1 (5 bases). The CDR3 is made up of 15 amino acids. Germline V gene sequence: CDR1 MGHDK, CDR2 SYGVNS. Deletions cut 5 bases from V and 4 bases from J, with 17 bases between. This CDR3 is CASSLFSGVGYGYTF. DNA of the CDR3: TGTGCCAGCAGTTTATTTTCGGGGGTCGGCTATGGCTACACCTTC.

This clonotype occurred a few times. V usage is TRBV7-8 and J usage is TRBJ1-4, with 9 bases that match TRBD1. Per germline, CDR1 SGHVS and CDR2 FQNEAQ. The CDR3 runs 16 residues. V trimming: 4 bases; J trimming: 8 bases; junction bases outside the gene matches: 11. The CDR3 spells CASSSGGWTGVEKLFF. The DNA of the CDR3 is TGTGCCAGCAGCTCAGGAGGATGGACAGGGGTCGAAAAACTGTTTTTT.

At least ten counts were recorded for this clonotype. The chain couples TRBV10-2 to TRBJ1-1, with TRBD1 matching 7 bases. The CDR3 runs to 15 residues. V gave up 6 bases and J gave up 0 bases; unmatched junction bases: 7. Germline V CDR1 and CDR2: WSHSY, SAAADI. The CDR3 here is CASRKAGTVNTEAFF. The CDR3 nucleotides are TGCGCCAGCAGAAAAGCCGGGACAGTGAACACTGAAGCTTTCTTT.

This clonotype was recorded a few times. J is TRBJ2-3 and V is TRBV2, with 8 bases matching TRBD2. CDR1 is SNHLY, CDR2 FYNNEI, per germline. J lost 2 bases, V lost 5 bases, and 3 bases had no gene match. CDR3 length equals 14 residues. The chain's CDR3 is CASSLGGVTDTQYF. The CDR3 DNA reads TGTGCCAGCAGTCTCGGGGGGGTCACAGATACGCAGTATTTT.

This clonotype was counted many times. The gene calls are TRBV20-1 and TRBJ2-7, with 7 positions matching TRBD2. V was clipped by 3 bases and J by 6 bases; unmatched bases: 11. The germline V gene encodes CDR1 DFQATT and CDR2 SNEGSKA (reference sequence). This CDR3 has 14 amino acids. The CDR3 sequence: CSASAGAARGEQYF. The CDR3 DNA sequence: TGCAGTGCTAGTGCGGGAGCCGCAAGAGGCGAGCAGTACTTC.

The CDR3 DNA reads TGTGCCAGCAGTACGGGACAAAGAATCAATCAGCCCCAGCATTTT. Translating it yields CASSTGQRINQPQHF. V gene TRBV5-5 combines with J gene TRBJ1-5; tentative D call: TRBD1 (6 bases). The CDR3 length is 15 residues. CDR1 is SGHKS, CDR2 YYEKEE, per germline (reference sequence). Trimming shortened V by 5 bases and J by 3 bases, and 15 bases separated the two germline ends.

This sequence joins TRBV5-8 and TRBJ2-4; D possibly corresponds to TRBD1 (6 bases). Germline lookup yields CDR1 SGHTS and CDR2 YDEGEE. This CDR3 contains 15 residues. The germline V and J ends were trimmed by 4 bases and 6 bases, with 17 bases remaining between them. The CDR3 nucleotides are TGTGCCAGCAGCCCTGGGCCGGACAGAAGAAACATTCAGTACTTC. Its translation: CASSPGPDRRNIQYF.